These 8 T cell receptor beta chains share one sample of origin, sequenced in a study of T cell repertoires in cytomegalovirus infection. No cognate antigen is known for these TCRs. Via MiXCR, TCRdb re-called the reads, giving one row per CDR3 protein. The top ten hold roughly 18% of the sample, which has roughly 730,000 distinct CDR3 sequences, 30% to 40% seen once. The sequencing used cultured PBMCs, collected from culture after CMV antigen stimulation. These receptors were obtained from a human donor in good health (CMV status not recorded). Some clones in this sample may be carry-over from other donors' samples.

V and J are TRBV4-1 and TRBJ1-5; 7 nucleotides agree with TRBD1. This CDR3 is built from 18 residues. Per germline, CDR1 MGHRA and CDR2 YSYEKL. Trimming cost V 2 bases and J 0 bases; bases outside gene matches: 10. The CDR3, as DNA: TGCGCCAGCAGCCAAACCCCCGGGACAGAATATAGCAATCAGCCCCAGCATTTT. Amino acid sequence: CASSQTPGTEYSNQPQHF.

The chain employs TRBV3-1 and TRBJ2-1; tentatively, D is TRBD2 (6 bases). Germline V CDR1 and CDR2: LGHDT, YNNKEL (reference sequence). V was pared by 3 bases and J by 2 bases, with 11 bases between. CDR3 size: 15 residues. The CDR3 protein is CASSQGSGPYNEQFF. The CDR3 DNA sequence: TGTGCCAGCAGCCAGGGTAGCGGCCCCTACAATGAGCAGTTCTTC.

The chain couples TRBV12-3 or TRBV12-4 to TRBJ1-1, with TRBD1 matching 7 bases. This CDR3 comprises 13 residues. J lost 7 bases, V lost 7 bases, and 9 bases had no gene match. CDR3 in amino acids: CASTLGGGGEAFF. CDR3 nucleotide sequence: TGTGCCAGCACCTTGGGAGGGGGCGGTGAAGCTTTCTTT.

The chain employs TRBV3-1 and TRBJ2-3; 10 positions agree with TRBD2. V shed 0 bases, J shed 5 bases, and the junction held 8 bases outside the gene matches. The CDR3 runs to 17 residues. Germline V lookup: CDR1 LGHDT, CDR2 YNNKEL (reference sequence). The CDR3 here is CASSQDWLAGAVDTQYF. DNA for the CDR3: TGTGCCAGCAGCCAAGATTGGCTAGCGGGAGCGGTAGATACGCAGTATTTT.

The chain uses TRBV7-9 and TRBJ2-3; D unresolved. This CDR3 spans 15 amino acids. The V end was cut by 4 bases, the J end by 2 bases, with 13 bases between. CDR1 is SEHNR, CDR2 FQNEAQ, per germline (reference sequence). In nucleotides, the CDR3 is TGTGCCAGCAGCTACCACCGGGCCATCACAGATACGCAGTATTTT. Residues: CASSYHRAITDTQYF.

This chain uses TRBV6-1 with TRBJ1-6; no definite D call. V was shortened by 2 bases and J by 11 bases, with 19 bases between the two germline ends. This CDR3 has 16 amino acids. Looked up from germline, CDR1 is MNHNS and CDR2 is SASEGT. The CDR3 DNA reads TGTGCCAGCAGTGAACTAGGGATTCGCAGACAACCACCCCTCCACTTT. It is translated as CASSELGIRRQPPLHF.

The chain recombines TRBV5-4 with TRBJ2-1; 9 bases are a match to TRBD2. The CDR3 length is 16 residues. CDR1 is SGHNT and CDR2 is YYREEE in the germline V gene (reference sequence). Trimming at V came to 4 bases and at J to 7 bases, leaving 12 bases not matched to a gene. CDR3 in DNA: TGTGCCAGCAGCCTGGGGAGGCGGGAGGGATATAATGAGCAGTTCTTC. It yields the protein CASSLGRREGYNEQFF.

The rearrangement joins TRBV7-9 to TRBJ1-5; D possibly corresponds to TRBD1 (5 bases). CDR1 and CDR2 from the germline V gene are SEHNR and FQNEAQ (reference sequence). This CDR3 has 14 residues. The V end was cut by 2 bases, the J end by 5 bases, with 10 bases between. CDR3 sequence (DNA): TGTGCCAGCAGCTTACAGGGTGACGATCAGCCCCAGCATTTT. Its protein is CASSLQGDDQPQHF.